Shown below are 9 T cell receptor beta chains from a single sample sequenced in a study of identical twins. One entry per CDR3 protein results from TCRdb running MiXCR on the 5' RACE reads. The sample carries about 200,000 distinct CDR3 sequences, 10% recorded once. Specimen: memory T cells sorted from blood. These receptors were taken from a man between 45 and 60 years old in good health.

There are many counts of this clonotype. The CDR3 region has the DNA TGTGCCAGCAGTTTGTCAGGGGGGATATACGGAAACACCATATATTTT. Translated: CASSLSGGIYGNTIYF. The chain combines TRBV28 with TRBJ1-3, with 7 bases fitting TRBD1. Germline values: CDR1 MDHEN, CDR2 SYDVKM. CDR3 size: 16 residues. V was clipped by 3 bases and J by 4 bases; unmatched bases: 9.

The rearrangement links TRBV7-2 to TRBJ1-1; 7 positions agree with TRBD1. The CDR3 consists of 15 residues. Trimming took 6 bases from V and 2 from J; bases not matched to a gene: 9. Germline values: CDR1 SGHTA, CDR2 FQGNSA. CDR3 sequence: CASRDRQGKNTEAFF. The CDR3, as DNA: TGTGCCAGCAGAGATCGACAGGGTAAAAACACTGAAGCTTTCTTT.

This clonotype was recorded at least ten times. CDR3 sequence (DNA): TGTGCCAGCAGCTTACTTGGACGAGATACGCAGTATTTT. Its translation: CASSLLGRDTQYF. The rearrangement links TRBV7-2 to TRBJ2-3; no clear D gene. CDR1 SGHTA and CDR2 FQGNSA come from the germline V gene. CDR3 length: 13 residues. Trimming stripped 2 bases from V and 5 bases from J, with 8 bases between.

This clonotype was detected many times. The chain carries TRBV14 and TRBJ1-6, with a weak D call TRBD1 (5 bases). Germline-derived CDR1 and CDR2 are SGHDN and FVKESK. Trimming removed 3 bases at V and 0 bases at J, with 6 bases between. This CDR3 has 15 residues. The CDR3 DNA reads TGTGCCAGCAGCCAGGGGGGCTCCTATAATTCACCCCTCCACTTT. Translated: CASSQGGSYNSPLHF.

At least ten counts were recorded for this clonotype. The J gene is TRBJ2-1, the V gene TRBV6-1; 11 positions match TRBD2. The junction had 5 bases not matched to a gene; V was cut back by 6 bases and J by 4 bases. Germline loops: CDR1 MNHNS, CDR2 SASEGT. The CDR3 consists of 15 residues. The CDR3 coding sequence is TGTGCCAGCAGGATTAGCGGGGGGGGTTACAATGAGCAGTTCTTC. Amino acids: CASRISGGGYNEQFF.

V usage is TRBV20-1 and J usage is TRBJ2-7; no firm D call. Germline CDR1 DFQATT, CDR2 SNEGSKA (reference sequence). CDR3 length: 12 amino acids. Trimming removed 3 bases at V and 3 bases at J, with 9 bases between. The CDR3 region has the DNA TGCAGTGCTAGCGCTGACCTCTACGAGCAGTACTTC. Protein: CSASADLYEQYF.

This clonotype was picked up a small number of times. The V and J genes are TRBV20-1 and TRBJ2-1; 10 bases map to TRBD2. V shed 3 bases, J shed 5 bases, and the junction held 10 bases outside the gene matches. CDR3 size: 16 residues. Germline lookup yields CDR1 DFQATT and CDR2 SNEGSKA (reference sequence). The CDR3 bases are TGCAGTGCTAGTCTAGCGGGAGCACTTTGGGACAATGAGCAGTTCTTC. Amino acids: CSASLAGALWDNEQFF.

This clonotype was seen at least ten times. At one of its ends the junction is not consistent with the germline gene, which may arise from a read error. The chain uses TRBV5-6 and TRBJ2-5, with 13 bases matching TRBD2. There are 17 residues in the CDR3. Germline V gene lookup returns CDR1 SGHDT and CDR2 YYEEEE. Here the CDR3 DNA reads TGTGCCAGCAGCGGGACTAGCGGGACCGAAGTTGAAGAGAGCCAGTACTTC. This codes for CASSGTSGTEVEESQYF.

This clonotype has at least ten counts. The chain uses TRBV5-4 and TRBJ2-1, with 12 bases identical to TRBD2. V shed 0 bases and J 7 bases; nucleotides not matched to a gene: 5. The CDR3 is 16 residues long. In germline, CDR1 is SGHNT, CDR2 YYREEE (reference sequence). This CDR3 is CASSLGTSGKGNEQFF. The CDR3 DNA is TGTGCCAGCAGCTTGGGGACTAGCGGGAAGGGAAATGAGCAGTTCTTC. Filled out from reference TRBV5-4 and TRBJ2-1, the complete variable domain reads ETGVTQSPTHLIKTRGQQVTLRCSSQSGHNTVSWYQQALGQGPQFIFQYYREEENGRGNFPPRFSGLQFPNYSSELNVNALELDDSALYLCASSLGTSGKGNEQFFGPGTRLTVL.